One and the same sample provided the 22 T cell receptor beta chains below, sequenced in a study of blood T cells in healthy people across ages (dated by TCRdb to the mid-2010s). Library preparation was by 5' RACE. A second PCR of roughly 7 to 11 cycles was run with a J-beta primer mix and a sample-barcoded 5' primer. TCRdb passed the public sequencing reads through fastp at Q25 and MiXCR, retaining productive beta sequences. Each CDR3 protein appears once, grouped with its most common genes and DNA. A total of roughly 1.9 million distinct CDR3 sequences appear in this sample, around 40% of them only once. The biggest ten clones account for 20% to 25% of the sample. The material sequenced was blood. These receptors all come from a human donor in good health.

The chain couples TRBV9 to TRBJ2-7; D may be TRBD2 (5 bases). TRBJ2-5 matches the DNA end more closely, so the J call is doubtful. CDR1 is SGDLS and CDR2 is YYNGEE in the germline V gene. The CDR3 spans 13 residues. CDR3 residues: CASSESWEETQYF. The DNA of the CDR3 is TGTGCCAGCAGCGAGAGTTGGGAGGAGACCCAGTACTTC.

This chain joins TRBV4-3 and TRBJ2-2, with D possibly called TRBD1 or TRBD2 (5 bases each). The CDR3 consists of 18 residues. Between the trimmed V and J ends, which lost 0 bases and 5 bases, there was a span of 19 bases. Germline loops: CDR1 LGHNA, CDR2 YSLEER. The CDR3 DNA reads as TGCGCCAGCAGCCAAGATGTTCTAAGGGGAACGGGGACCGGGGAGCTGTTTTTT. It encodes CASSQDVLRGTGTGELFF.

The chain combines TRBV5-1 with TRBJ1-2; possibly TRBD1 for D (6 bases). From germline, CDR1 is SGHRS and CDR2 YFSETQ. The CDR3 contains 14 residues. Trimming took 4 bases from V and 5 from J, leaving 15 bases between them. CDR3 in amino acids: CASSTGGRGYGYTF. DNA for the CDR3: TGCGCCAGCAGCACCGGGGGCAGGGGATATGGCTACACCTTC.

The V call is TRBV24-1, the J call TRBJ1-2; the match to TRBD1 covers 8 bases. J lost 2 bases, V lost 5 bases, and 3 bases had no gene match. The length of the CDR3 is 14 residues. CDR1 KGHDR and CDR2 SFDVKD come from the germline V gene. The CDR3 bases are TGTGCCACCAGTGCGTCAGGGGGCAACTATGGCTACACCTTC. Its protein product is CATSASGGNYGYTF.

This rearrangement joins TRBV6-5 to TRBJ1-2; TRBD1 aligns across 8 bases. The CDR3 has 15 residues. Germline values: CDR1 MNHEY, CDR2 SVGAGI. The junction had 7 bases not matched to a gene; V was cut back by 2 bases and J by 5 bases. The CDR3 sequence: CASSYDTGGYYGYTF. Here the CDR3 DNA reads TGTGCCAGCAGTTACGATACAGGGGGTTATTATGGCTACACCTTC.

This chain uses TRBV28 with TRBJ1-2; D might be TRBD1 (6 bases). This CDR3 is 15 amino acids long. With 6 bases removed from V and 1 base from J, the gap between germline ends came to 15 bases. CDR1 and CDR2 from the germline V gene are MDHEN and SYDVKM. CDR3 in amino acids: CASSLTGTHNYGYTF. The DNA of the CDR3 is TGTGCCAGCAGCCTTACGGGGACACATAACTATGGCTACACCTTC.

The chain links TRBV4-3 to TRBJ1-2; D unclear. V was pared by 0 bases and J by 4 bases, with 9 bases between. The CDR3 covers 14 residues. Germline V gene sequence: CDR1 LGHNA, CDR2 YSLEER. This CDR3 is CASSQDLEAYGYTF. CDR3 in DNA: TGCGCCAGCAGCCAAGATTTGGAGGCCTATGGCTACACCTTC.

This chain uses TRBV29-1 with TRBJ2-1; TRBD2 aligns across 9 bases. The CDR3 contains 14 residues. V dropped 4 bases and J dropped 5; count of bases not matched to a gene: 6. CDR1 SQVTM and CDR2 ANQGSEA come from the germline V gene. The CDR3, as DNA: TGCAGCGTTGGAGCTAGCGGGGTTGACAATGAGCAGTTCTTC. It yields the protein CSVGASGVDNEQFF.

The gene calls are TRBV30 and TRBJ2-4; D uncertain. The CDR3 runs to 13 residues. Trimming removed 3 bases at V and 8 bases at J, with 14 bases between. CDR1 GTSNPN and CDR2 SVGIG come from the germline V gene (reference sequence). The CDR3 DNA sequence: TGTGCCTGGAGCACCTCTAGTGTTGACATTCAGTACTTC. Its protein product is CAWSTSSVDIQYF.

The chain uses TRBV6-5 and TRBJ1-2; no clear D gene. This CDR3 contains 16 residues. The germline gives CDR1 MNHEY, CDR2 SVGAGI. Trimming took 6 bases from V and 2 from J, leaving 19 bases between them. The CDR3 DNA follows: TGTGCCAGCAGCCCTACAAGGAAGCGAATGAACTATGGCTACACCTTC. Encoded protein: CASSPTRKRMNYGYTF.

This clonotype appeared a single time. This chain joins TRBV25-1 and TRBJ1-5; 7 bases are shared with TRBD1. The trim removed 3 bases at V and 2 bases at J, leaving 7 bases unmatched. This CDR3 region has 16 residues. Germline CDR1 and CDR2: MGHDK and SYGVNS. CDR3 coding DNA: TGTGCCAGCAGTGACCCGATCGACAGGGGCAATCAGCCCCAGCATTTT. The encoded protein is CASSDPIDRGNQPQHF.

This chain links TRBV5-6 with TRBJ2-1; D unresolved. The CDR3 has 14 amino acids. Germline V lookup: CDR1 SGHDT, CDR2 YYEEEE. V was cut by 4 bases and J by 4 bases, with 12 bases left in between. CDR3 region: CASSLGRQYNEQFF. CDR3 coding DNA: TGTGCCAGCAGCCTTGGGCGTCAATACAATGAGCAGTTCTTC. Full variable domain (rest looked up from reference TRBV5-6 and TRBJ2-1): DAGVTQSPTHLIKTRGQQVTLRCSPKSGHDTVSWYQQALGQGPQFIFQYYEEEERQRGNFPDRFSGHQFPNYSSELNVNALLLGDSALYLCASSLGRQYNEQFFGPGTRLTVL.

This clonotype was detected many times. In DNA form, the CDR3 reads TGTGCCAGCAGTTTATATAGGGGTGTTGAGGGCAATCAGCCCCAGCATTTT. Translating it yields CASSLYRGVEGNQPQHF. The genes are TRBV12-3 or TRBV12-4 and TRBJ1-5; weak D call: TRBD1 (5 bases). The CDR3 totals 17 residues. Trimming removed 2 bases at V and 2 bases at J, with 16 bases between.

About this clonotype itself: One end of the junction does not line up with germline, which may come from a read error. The chain is built from TRBV6-6 and TRBJ1-1; tentatively, D is TRBD1 (5 bases). Germline CDR1 is MNHNY and CDR2 is SVGAGI (reference sequence). The CDR3 totals 13 residues. The DNA of the CDR3 is TGTGCCAGCAGCGAGACAGAGAACACTAAAGCTTTCTTT. This translates into CASSETENTKAFF.

The genes are TRBV3-1 and TRBJ2-7, with D hard to call. The CDR3 length is 14 residues. V was trimmed by 2 bases and J by 1 base, leaving 9 bases between them. CDR1 LGHDT and CDR2 YNNKEL come from the germline V gene (reference sequence). The DNA for the CDR3 is TGTGCCAGCAGCCAAAATTCAGGATCCTACGAGCAGTACTTC. Protein: CASSQNSGSYEQYF.

The CDR3 DNA reads TGTGCCAGCAGCCCTACCTTAGAAGCTTTCTTT. Amino acids: CASSPTLEAFF. The J gene is TRBJ1-1, the V gene TRBV7-9, with D uncertain. Germline V gene lookup returns CDR1 SEHNR and CDR2 FQNEAQ (reference sequence). V lost 5 bases to trimming and J lost 8 bases, with 9 bases between them. This CDR3 is 11 amino acids long. Variable domain in full (rest from reference TRBV7-9 and TRBJ1-1): DTGVSQNPRHKITKRGQNVTFRCDPISEHNRLYWYRQTLGQGPEFLTYFQNEAQLEKSRLLSDRFSAERPKGSFSTLEIQRTEQGDSAMYLCASSPTLEAFFGQGTRLTVV.

There are a few counts of this clonotype. This rearrangement joins TRBV7-2 to TRBJ2-1; perhaps TRBD1 as D (5 bases). This CDR3 is built from 15 residues. Trimming shortened V by 5 bases and J by 3 bases, and 14 bases separated the two germline ends. Per germline, CDR1 SGHTA and CDR2 FQGNSA. The CDR3 loop is CASSRQFVNYNEQFF. The CDR3 bases are TGTGCCAGCAGCCGACAGTTTGTTAACTACAATGAGCAGTTCTTC.

This clonotype was observed a handful of times. V usage is TRBV20-1 and J usage is TRBJ1-2, with 7 bases matching TRBD1. The V gene end was trimmed by 6 bases and the J gene end by 3 bases; junction bases not matched to a gene: 7. The CDR3 sequence is 13 residues long. The germline CDR1 and CDR2 sequences are DFQATT and SNEGSKA (reference sequence). CDR3 in amino acids: CSAPPTGDYGYTF. CDR3 DNA: TGCAGTGCCCCGCCTACAGGGGACTATGGCTACACCTTC.

There are a few counts of this clonotype. The genes are TRBV4-1 and TRBJ1-2; maybe TRBD1 (6 bases). Germline CDR1 MGHRA, CDR2 YSYEKL. The CDR3 is 15 residues long. The V end lost 3 bases, the J end lost 0 bases, and 11 bases lay between the germline ends. The CDR3 DNA follows: TGCGCCAGCAGCCAGCCGACAGGAGCTAACTATGGCTACACCTTC. Translation gives CASSQPTGANYGYTF.

This clonotype was seen a handful of times. The chain couples TRBV6-1 to TRBJ1-1, with D hard to call. The CDR3 runs to 12 residues. V shed 1 base and J shed 5 bases, with 5 bases lying between them. Germline values: CDR1 MNHNS, CDR2 SASEGT. DNA of the CDR3: TGTGCCAGCAGTGAAGGGTGGACTGAAGCTTTCTTT. Translating gives CASSEGWTEAFF.

V and J are TRBV7-9 and TRBJ2-7, with unresolved D. Germline V gene lookup returns CDR1 SEHNR and CDR2 FQNEAQ (reference sequence). V was clipped by 1 base and J by 12 bases, with 13 bases between them. CDR3 length equals 12 residues. CDR3 loop: CASSLDGLEAYF. In DNA form, the CDR3 reads TGTGCCAGCAGCTTAGACGGCTTAGAAGCGTACTTC.

A remark on this clonotype: Sequence at one end of the junction differs from germline and may be a read error. V is TRBV20-1 and J is TRBJ2-3, with D maybe TRBD2 (7 bases). The germline V gene has CDR1 DFQATT and CDR2 SNEGSKA (reference sequence). This CDR3 contains 19 residues. The CDR3 sequence is CSVRDPGGGPYHNTDTQYF. In DNA form, the CDR3 reads TGCAGTGTTAGAGATCCTGGGGGGGGGCCATACCACAACACAGATACGCAGTATTTT.